The T cell receptor beta chain described here comes from a study of post-analysis software for immune sequencing data. Study-level background: Both relapsing-remitting and secondary progressive multiple sclerosis featured among the disease courses, as did progressive-relapsing multiple sclerosis. Whole-study results and caveats: About five TRBV segments, including TRBV5-6, TRBV5-1 and TRBV20-1, were more frequent in patients than controls. Batch-mates among the samples co-clustered strongly by F measure. For normalized Chao1 diversity, multiple sclerosis patients scored significantly lower than controls did.

Unique molecular identifiers tagged the TCR beta cDNA libraries. Some 500,000 cDNA molecules were obtained from approximately 0.91 to 9.4 million T cells. MiXCR, run by TCRdb on the PCR reads, gives a single entry per CDR3 protein. This table holds about 460,000 distinct CDR3 sequences, roughly 45% found once. This clonotype turned up a few times. Its antigen remains unidentified. The CDR3 spans 12 residues. V lost 6 bases and J 1 base, leaving 4 bases between the germline ends. Germline CDR1 MNHEY, CDR2 SMNVEV (reference sequence). The TCR sequence derives from a girl aged 10 to 17 with multiple sclerosis. The chain uses TRBV27 and TRBJ1-5; no definite D call. The material sequenced was blood. CDR3 nucleotide sequence: TGTGCCAGCAGGACAAGCAATCAGCCCCAGCATTTT. Residues: CASRTSNQPQHF.